These 32 T cell receptor beta chains originate from one sample sequenced in a study of Tregs in tolerant kidney transplant recipients. Generated by immunoSEQ multiplex PCR, the TCRdb table keeps only in-frame clones and is missing some. The sample holds tens of thousands of clones, roughly 91% seen once. Sequenced here: CD4+ T cells from blood, sampled before the transplant. All receptors come from a human donor who received a combined kidney and bone marrow transplant.

This chain links TRBV18 with TRBJ1-4; D remains unclear. CDR1 is KGHSH and CDR2 is LQKENI in the germline V gene. V lost 3 bases to trimming and J lost 4 bases, with 12 bases between them. The CDR3 length is 15 residues. In DNA form, the CDR3 reads TGTGCCAGCTCACCCTCAAGGCCGGGTAATGAAAAACTGTTTTTT. Protein: CASSPSRPGNEKLFF.

The rearrangement joins TRBV27 to TRBJ2-7; 10 bases are a match to TRBD2. There are 14 residues in the CDR3. Unmatched junction bases numbered 3, after V lost 3 bases and J lost 4 bases. Germline values: CDR1 MNHEY, CDR2 SMNVEV (reference sequence). The CDR3 sequence: CASSFASGRYEQYF. CDR3 coding DNA: TGTGCCAGCAGTTTTGCTAGCGGGAGATACGAGCAGTACTTC.

This chain uses TRBV7-2 with TRBJ2-7; the match to TRBD2 covers 9 bases. The CDR3 loop spans 15 amino acids. CDR1 SGHTA and CDR2 FQGNSA come from the germline V gene. V lost 5 bases, J lost 1 base, and 6 bases stayed unmatched. The CDR3 DNA reads as TGTGCCAGCAGCACCCAAGCGGGAGGATCCTACGAGCAGTACTTC. Amino acid sequence: CASSTQAGGSYEQYF.

The V gene is TRBV28, the J gene TRBJ1-4, with D possibly matching TRBD1 (5 bases). V was pared by 7 bases and J by 5 bases, with 17 bases between. There are 15 residues in the CDR3. The germline V gene has CDR1 MDHEN and CDR2 SYDVKM. This CDR3 reads CASKAPTVQNEKLFF. The DNA of the CDR3 is TGTGCCAGCAAAGCTCCGACAGTCCAGAATGAAAAACTGTTTTTT.

This clone appeared a single time. The CDR3 DNA reads TGTGCCAGTAGTACTCCACAGGTCTCTGGAAACACCATATATTTT. It translates to CASSTPQVSGNTIYF. The gene calls are TRBV19 and TRBJ1-3, with D perhaps TRBD1 (5 bases). This CDR3 contains 15 residues. V shed 4 bases and J shed 0 bases, with 10 bases lying between them. In germline, CDR1 is LNHDA, CDR2 SQIVND (reference sequence). Combining the CDR3 with reference TRBV19 and TRBJ1-3 gives the whole variable domain DGGITQSPKYLFRKEGQNVTLSCEQNLNHDAMYWYRQDPGQGLRLIYYSQIVNDFQKGDIAEGYSVSREKKESFPLTVTSAQKNPTAFYLCASSTPQVSGNTIYFGEGSWLTVV.

J is TRBJ2-5 and V is TRBV5-1, with D perhaps TRBD1 (5 bases). The end of the DNA is better explained by TRBJ2-7, so the J call may be wrong. The germline V gene has CDR1 SGHRS and CDR2 YFSETQ. The length of the CDR3 is 13 residues. CDR3 coding DNA: TGCGCCAGCAGCTCCGACAGCTCCTACGAGCAGTACTTC. Encoded protein: CASSSDSSYEQYF.

The CDR3 loop reads CASSPPLLAGEGNEQFF. Here the CDR3 DNA reads TGTGCCAGCAGTCCTCCGCTACTAGCGGGAGAAGGTAATGAGCAGTTCTTC. The rearrangement joins TRBV2 to TRBJ2-1; 11 bases fit TRBD2. CDR1 and CDR2 (germline): SNHLY, FYNNEI. With 5 bases clipped from V and 7 bases from J, the junction kept 13 bases outside the gene matches. The CDR3 loop spans 17 amino acids.

The J gene is TRBJ1-5, the V gene TRBV6-1; D remains unclear. Per the germline V gene, CDR1 is MNHNS and CDR2 is SASEGT. With 4 bases removed from V and 3 bases from J, the gap between germline ends came to 7 bases. The CDR3 length is 13 residues. The CDR3: CASSGRDNQPQHF. The CDR3 coding sequence is TGTGCCAGCAGTGGTCGAGACAATCAGCCCCAGCATTTT.

V is TRBV7-3 and J is TRBJ2-2, with TRBD2 identical over 11 bases. Germline assignment: CDR1 SGHTA and CDR2 FQGTGA. After removal of 7 bases from V and 5 bases from J, the junction contained 6 bases not matched to a gene. The CDR3 is 15 amino acids. As DNA, the CDR3 is TGTGCCAGCACCCCGGGACTAGCGGATACCGGGGAGCTGTTTTTT. Its translation: CASTPGLADTGELFF.

This chain connects TRBV29-1 to TRBJ1-2, with D perhaps matching TRBD1 (6 bases). The germline V gene encodes CDR1 SQVTM and CDR2 ANQGSEA. The CDR3 sequence is 13 residues long. Between the trimmed V and J ends, which lost 6 bases and 0 bases, there was a span of 11 bases. This CDR3 reads CSVIHRANYGYTF. CDR3 sequence (DNA): TGCAGCGTCATACACAGGGCTAACTATGGCTACACCTTC.

V is TRBV5-1 and J is TRBJ2-3, with D possibly matching TRBD1 (6 bases). Germline CDR1 SGHRS, CDR2 YFSETQ. Trimming removed 5 bases from V and 2 bases from J, with 12 bases in between. The length of the CDR3 is 14 residues. CDR3 protein: CASRSTGITDTQYF. As DNA, the CDR3 is TGCGCCAGCAGAAGTACAGGGATCACAGATACGCAGTATTTT.

The chain is built from TRBV6-1 and TRBJ1-1, with D possibly TRBD1 on 5 matching bases. Germline V gene sequence: CDR1 MNHNS, CDR2 SASEGT. The ends were cut back, 1 base at V and 3 bases at J, with 12 bases in the middle. CDR3 length equals 15 residues. The CDR3 here is CASSEVAGSDTEAFF. CDR3 coding DNA: TGTGCCAGCAGTGAAGTCGCAGGGTCAGACACTGAAGCTTTCTTT.

The rearrangement joins TRBV30 to TRBJ2-7; D not resolved. V shed 0 bases and J shed 6 bases, with 12 bases lying between them. CDR1 and CDR2 (germline): GTSNPN, SVGIG (reference sequence). The CDR3 runs to 13 residues. For the CDR3, the DNA is TGTGCCTGGAGTGTGGCGGATCTGGTCGAGCAGTACTTC. It is translated as CAWSVADLVEQYF.

The rearrangement uses TRBV27 and TRBJ2-4; maybe TRBD1 (6 bases). The CDR3 consists of 16 residues. Per germline, CDR1 MNHEY and CDR2 SMNVEV (reference sequence). The germline V and J ends were trimmed by 3 bases and 0 bases, with 12 bases remaining between them. Written as DNA, the CDR3 is TGTGCCAGCAGTTTCACACGGACAGTAGCCAAAAACATTCAGTACTTC. Protein: CASSFTRTVAKNIQYF.

CDR3 coding DNA: TGTGCCAGCAGTTCCGCGTCAGATACGCAGTATTTT. Encoded protein: CASSSASDTQYF. The chain recombines TRBV6-5 with TRBJ2-3; D ambiguous. This CDR3 comprises 12 residues. Per the germline V gene, CDR1 is MNHEY and CDR2 is SVGAGI. Trimming pared 4 bases from V and 4 bases from J, leaving 6 bases between.

This clone is a singleton in its sample. For the CDR3, the DNA is TGTGCCAGCAGCCCAAACACAGCCAGCTCCTACAATGAGCAGTTCTTC. This encodes CASSPNTASSYNEQFF. This rearrangement joins TRBV5-6 to TRBJ2-1; D not certain. The V and J ends lost 4 bases and 0 bases respectively, with 14 bases between them. Germline assignment: CDR1 SGHDT and CDR2 YYEEEE. The CDR3 is 16 amino acids.

This clone was detected only a few times. This chain connects TRBV18 to TRBJ2-5; D unclear. The CDR3 is 14 residues long. V was clipped by 0 bases and J by 2 bases, with 7 bases between them. CDR1 and CDR2 from the germline V gene are KGHSH and LQKENI. CDR3 residues: CASSPPNLQETQYF. CDR3 DNA: TGTGCCAGCTCACCACCGAACCTACAAGAGACCCAGTACTTC.

The rearrangement joins TRBV4-1 to TRBJ2-7, with TRBD1 matching 10 bases. In germline, CDR1 is MGHRA, CDR2 YSYEKL. With V trimmed by 1 base and J by 5 bases, 5 bases remained unmatched. There are 15 residues in the CDR3. The CDR3 DNA reads TGCGCCAGCAGCCAAGTGGGACAGGGGTTAAACGAGCAGTACTTC. This translates into CASSQVGQGLNEQYF.

The CDR3 spells CASSLRQGPYTF. CDR3 bases: TGCGCCAGCAGCCTCCGACAGGGTCCCTACACCTTC. This rearrangement joins TRBV4-1 to TRBJ1-2; 7 nucleotides align to TRBD1. Unmatched junction bases numbered 6, after V lost 4 bases and J lost 10 bases. In germline, CDR1 is MGHRA, CDR2 YSYEKL. This CDR3 has 12 amino acids.

This clone has more than one count but fewer than ten. The chain has TRBV6-4 and TRBJ1-2; tentatively, D is TRBD1 (5 bases). CDR1 MRHNA and CDR2 SNTAGT come from the germline V gene. V dropped 7 bases and J dropped 8 bases, with 14 bases sitting between them. The CDR3 is 12 amino acids. CDR3 in DNA: TGTGCCAGCAACCGGGACTTTAAGGGCTACACCTTC. It yields the protein CASNRDFKGYTF.

The V call is TRBV7-2, the J call TRBJ1-5; possible D gene TRBD1, 6 bases. This CDR3 spans 15 amino acids. With 0 bases removed from V and 4 bases from J, the gap between germline ends came to 10 bases. Germline CDR1 reads SGHTA; CDR2 reads FQGNSA. The CDR3 sequence: CASSLAPDRNQPQHF. CDR3 coding DNA: TGTGCCAGCAGCTTAGCGCCCGACAGGAATCAGCCCCAGCATTTT.

This rearrangement joins TRBV18 to TRBJ1-2; D is unclear. Trimming took off 3 bases at V and 2 bases at J, with 7 bases between the two ends. Germline loops: CDR1 KGHSH, CDR2 LQKENI. There are 13 residues in the CDR3. CDR3 loop: CASSPDGNYGYTF. The CDR3 DNA follows: TGTGCCAGCTCACCCGACGGGAACTATGGCTACACCTTC.

This clone was seen only once. The chain is built from TRBV6-5 and TRBJ1-2; D is ambiguous. Germline-derived CDR1 and CDR2 are MNHEY and SVGAGI. The CDR3 length is 13 residues. Trimming left V 2 bases short and J 4 bases short, with 8 bases between. The CDR3 coding sequence is TGTGCCAGCAGTTACGAAGGCGGCTATGGCTACACCTTC. It encodes CASSYEGGYGYTF.

CDR3 sequence reads: CASREIAGGPGEQYF. The CDR3 region has the DNA TGTGCCAGCAGGGAAATAGCGGGAGGGCCGGGGGAGCAGTACTTC. The chain employs TRBV2 and TRBJ2-7; 11 nucleotides line up with TRBD2. Germline CDR1 SNHLY, CDR2 FYNNEI. V dropped 6 bases and J dropped 7; count of bases not matched to a gene: 11. This CDR3 is 15 amino acids long.

The chain employs TRBV20-1 and TRBJ1-2; weak D call: TRBD1 (6 bases). CDR3 length: 11 amino acids. Germline V gives CDR1 DFQATT, CDR2 SNEGSKA (reference sequence). With 5 bases removed from V and 4 bases from J, the gap between germline ends came to 8 bases. The CDR3, as DNA: TGCAGTGCTCGGGACATCTATGGCTACACCTTC. It yields the protein CSARDIYGYTF.

The genes are TRBV27 and TRBJ1-1; D gene uncertain. The germline V and J ends were trimmed by 5 bases and 0 bases, with 7 bases remaining between them. The germline gives CDR1 MNHEY, CDR2 SMNVEV (reference sequence). The CDR3 has 13 residues. CDR3 in amino acids: CASSLTVNTEAFF. The CDR3, as DNA: TGTGCCAGCAGTCTCACAGTGAACACTGAAGCTTTCTTT.

This chain connects TRBV7-2 to TRBJ2-1; D remains unclear. CDR1 and CDR2 (germline): SGHTA, FQGNSA. Trimming stripped 3 bases from V and 4 bases from J, with 7 bases between. The CDR3 length is 13 residues. The CDR3 is CASSFSSYNEQFF. The CDR3 region has the DNA TGTGCCAGCAGCTTTTCCAGTTACAATGAGCAGTTCTTC. Variable domain in full (rest from reference TRBV7-2 and TRBJ2-1): GAGVSQSPSNKVTEKGKDVELRCDPISGHTALYWYRQSLGQGLEFLIYFQGNSAPDKSGLPSDRFSAERTGGSVSTLTIQRTQQEDSAVYLCASSFSSYNEQFFGPGTRLTVL.

This chain links TRBV5-1 with TRBJ2-6; possibly TRBD2 for D (6 bases). This CDR3 has 15 amino acids. Trimming stripped 4 bases from V and 0 bases from J, with 8 bases between. Germline V gene lookup returns CDR1 SGHRS and CDR2 YFSETQ. CDR3 amino acids: CASSRGISGANVLTF. Here the CDR3 DNA reads TGCGCCAGCAGCCGGGGGATCTCTGGGGCCAACGTCCTGACTTTC.

In this sample, this clone turned up once. The chain has TRBV11-2 and TRBJ1-2; D is perhaps TRBD1 (6 bases). This CDR3 contains 15 residues. Germline-derived CDR1 and CDR2 are SGHAT and FQNNGV. Trimming cost V 0 bases and J 8 bases, with 16 bases left between them. The DNA for the CDR3 is TGTGCCAGCAGCTTAGAATCCGGGGGGCCCTACGGCTACACCTTC. Translated: CASSLESGGPYGYTF.

The rearrangement uses TRBV10-3 and TRBJ2-7, with no clear D. The CDR3 covers 14 residues. From germline, CDR1 is ENHRY and CDR2 SYGVKD. V shed 4 bases and J shed 0 bases, with 10 bases lying between them. CDR3 coding DNA: TGTGCCATCAGTGTGGGCAGTTTCTCCTACGAGCAGTACTTC. It encodes CAISVGSFSYEQYF.

The chain combines TRBV2 with TRBJ2-5; TRBD2 matches at 7 bases. The CDR3 extends over 14 amino acids. The trim removed 4 bases at V and 5 bases at J, leaving 7 bases unmatched. Looked up from germline, CDR1 is SNHLY and CDR2 is FYNNEI. The CDR3 DNA reads TGTGCCAGCAGTGGGGGGGGAGGGCCGGAGACCCAGTACTTC. This codes for CASSGGGGPETQYF.

CDR3 amino acids: CASSWQGYGYTF. The CDR3 region has the DNA TGTGCCAGTAGTTGGCAGGGCTATGGCTACACCTTC. The genes are TRBV19 and TRBJ1-2, with D possibly being TRBD1 (5 bases). Trimming shortened V by 5 bases and J by 4 bases, and 8 bases separated the two germline ends. The CDR3 is 12 residues long. Germline CDR1 is LNHDA and CDR2 is SQIVND (reference sequence).